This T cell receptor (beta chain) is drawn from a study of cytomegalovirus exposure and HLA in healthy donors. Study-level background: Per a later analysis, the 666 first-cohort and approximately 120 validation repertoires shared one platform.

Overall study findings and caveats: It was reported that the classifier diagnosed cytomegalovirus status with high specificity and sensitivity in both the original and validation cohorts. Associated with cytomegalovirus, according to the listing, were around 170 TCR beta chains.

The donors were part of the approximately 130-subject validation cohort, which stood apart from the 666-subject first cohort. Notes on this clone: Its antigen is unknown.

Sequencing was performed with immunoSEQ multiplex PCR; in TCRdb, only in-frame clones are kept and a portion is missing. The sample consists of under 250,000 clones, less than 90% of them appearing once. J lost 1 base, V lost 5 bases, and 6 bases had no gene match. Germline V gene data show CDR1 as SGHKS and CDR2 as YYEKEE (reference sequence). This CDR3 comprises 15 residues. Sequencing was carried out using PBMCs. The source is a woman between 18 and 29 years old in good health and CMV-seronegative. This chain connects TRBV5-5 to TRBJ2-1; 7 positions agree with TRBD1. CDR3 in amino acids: CASRSAGGSYNEQFF. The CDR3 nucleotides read TGTGCCAGCAGGTCCGCAGGGGGATCCTACAATGAGCAGTTCTTC.